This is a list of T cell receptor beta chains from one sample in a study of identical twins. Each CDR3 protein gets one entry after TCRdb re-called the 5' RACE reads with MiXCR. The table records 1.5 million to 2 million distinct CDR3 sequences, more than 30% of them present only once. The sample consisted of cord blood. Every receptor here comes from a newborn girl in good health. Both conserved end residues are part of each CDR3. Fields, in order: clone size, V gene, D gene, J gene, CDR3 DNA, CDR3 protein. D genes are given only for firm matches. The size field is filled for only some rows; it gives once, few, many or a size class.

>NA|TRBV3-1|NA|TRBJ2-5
TGTGCCAGCAGCCAAGGTTTAGCGGCCTACCAAGAGACCCAGTACTTC
CASSQGLAAYQETQYF
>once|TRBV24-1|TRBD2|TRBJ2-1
TGTGCCACCAGTGACCCAGGGACTAGCGGGAGGTGGACTAATGAGCAGTTCTTC
CATSDPGTSGRWTNEQFF
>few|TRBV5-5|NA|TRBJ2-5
TGTGCCAGCAGCTTGGGTGGGGGGGCCGAAGAGACCCAGTACTTC
CASSLGGGAEETQYF
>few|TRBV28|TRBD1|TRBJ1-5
TGTGCCAGCAGCCCGGGACAGGCTAGCAATCAGCCCCAGCATTTT
CASSPGQASNQPQHF
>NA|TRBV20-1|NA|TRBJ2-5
TGCAGTGCTAGAGAGGGTTTTTTGAGGGACCAAGAGACCCAGTACTTC
CSAREGFLRDQETQYF
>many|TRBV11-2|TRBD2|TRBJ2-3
TGTGCCAGCAGCTTAGAAGGGACTAGCGGATACACAGATACGCAGTATTTT
CASSLEGTSGYTDTQYF
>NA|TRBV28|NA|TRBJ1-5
TGTGCCAGCAGTTTCGTGGCAGGGGATAGCAATCAGCCCCAGCATTTT
CASSFVAGDSNQPQHF
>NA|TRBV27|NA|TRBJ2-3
TGTGCCAGCAGTTCCCTCCCTTCAGAGGGGCTAACAGATACGCAGTATTTT
CASSSLPSEGLTDTQYF
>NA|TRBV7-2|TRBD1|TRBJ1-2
TGTGCCAGCAGCCAACAGGGGGGTCCCGCTGGCTACACCTTC
CASSQQGGPAGYTF
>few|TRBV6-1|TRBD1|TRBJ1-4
TGTGCCAGCAAGACAGGGGCAACTAATGAAAAACTGTTTTTT
CASKTGATNEKLFF
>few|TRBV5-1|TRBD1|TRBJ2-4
TGCGCCAGCAGCGCCCTGCGGGACAGGGTGTTGAATGAGCAGTACTTC
CASSALRDRVLNEQYF
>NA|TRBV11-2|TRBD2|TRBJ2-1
TGTGCCAGCAGCTTTATGGGACTAGCGGGGGGGCAGTACAATGAGCAGTTCTTC
CASSFMGLAGGQYNEQFF
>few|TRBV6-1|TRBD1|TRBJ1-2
TGTGCCCTTCCCTATGAACGCACGACTCAGACAGGGGAAGATGGCTACACCTTC
CALPYERTTQTGEDGYTF
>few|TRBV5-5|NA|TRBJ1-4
TGTGCCAGCAGCTCACAGGGTGGGAGCCTGAATGAAAAACTGTTTTTT
CASSSQGGSLNEKLFF
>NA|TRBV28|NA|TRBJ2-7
TGTGCCAGCACGGGGACCCTTGTTAATCACGAGCAGTACTTC
CASTGTLVNHEQYF
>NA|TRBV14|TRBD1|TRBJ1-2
TGTGCCAGCAGCCAAGGACAGGGGCCTCCCTATGGCTACACCTTC
CASSQGQGPPYGYTF
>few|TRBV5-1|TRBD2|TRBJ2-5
TGCGCCAGCAGCTCCCTAGCGGGAGGAATTTCCAATGAGCAGTACTTC
CASSSLAGGISNEQYF
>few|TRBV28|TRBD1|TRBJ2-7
TGTGCCAGCAGTTCCACAGGGGGCGTGTTCTCGGAGCAGTACTTC
CASSSTGGVFSEQYF
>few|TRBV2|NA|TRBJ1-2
TGTGCCAGCAAAGCAGTCCTCTATGGCTACACCTTC
CASKAVLYGYTF
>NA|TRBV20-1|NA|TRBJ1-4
TGCAGTGCTAGACATTCAACTAATGAAAAACTGTTTTTT
CSARHSTNEKLFF
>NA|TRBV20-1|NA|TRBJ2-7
TGCAGTGCTAACCCAGGGGCCGCCTACGAGCAGTACTTC
CSANPGAAYEQYF
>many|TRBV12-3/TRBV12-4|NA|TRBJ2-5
TGTGCCAGCAGTTCCTTTGGGGAGACCCAGTACTTC
CASSSFGETQYF
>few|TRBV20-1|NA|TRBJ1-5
TGCAGTGCTAAGGCCTCGAGCAATCAGCCCCAGCATTTT
CSAKASSNQPQHF
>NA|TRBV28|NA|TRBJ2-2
TGTGCCAGCAGTTTCGAGATGGCAGGGAACACCGGGGAGCTGTTTTTT
CASSFEMAGNTGELFF
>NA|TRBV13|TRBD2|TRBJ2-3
TGTGCCAGCAGCCAAGATGTACTAGCGGGAGGAATCACAGATACGCAGTATTTT
CASSQDVLAGGITDTQYF
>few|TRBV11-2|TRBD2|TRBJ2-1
TGTGCCAGCAGCTCACGGACTAGCCAAAGCTCCTACAATGAGCAGTTCTTC
CASSSRTSQSSYNEQFF
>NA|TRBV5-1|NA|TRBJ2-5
TGCGCCAGCAGCTTGGGAGCGGACAATGAGCAGTACTTC
CASSLGADNEQYF
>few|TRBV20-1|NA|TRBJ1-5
TGCAGTGCTAACCCCCGTGACAGCTTCGGACAGCCCCAGCATTTT
CSANPRDSFGQPQHF
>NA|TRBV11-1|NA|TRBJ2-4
TGTGCCAGCCGTGCAAAACAGGAAACCAAAAACATTCAGTACTTC
CASRAKQETKNIQYF
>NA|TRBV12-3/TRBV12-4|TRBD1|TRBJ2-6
TGTGCCAGCAGTTCCGGGACAGCCCGCTCTGGGGCCAACGTCCTGACTTTC
CASSSGTARSGANVLTF
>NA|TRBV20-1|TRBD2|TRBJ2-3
TGCAGTGCTATCCCTTTAGCGGGAGAGCCAGATACGCAGTATTTT
CSAIPLAGEPDTQYF
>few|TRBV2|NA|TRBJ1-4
TGTGCCAGCAGTGGGGGGACTGAAAAACTGTTTTTT
CASSGGTEKLFF
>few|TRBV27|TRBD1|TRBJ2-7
TGTGCCAGCAGTTTATCGGGGACAGGGAATAAGTACGAGCAGTACTTC
CASSLSGTGNKYEQYF
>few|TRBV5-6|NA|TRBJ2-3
TGTGCCAGCAGCTTCACCTTTCTAGCGAATACGCAGTATTTT
CASSFTFLANTQYF
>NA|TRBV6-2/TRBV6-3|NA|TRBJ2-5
TGTGCCAGCAGTTACAGATTCGCATCCCAAGAGACCCAGTACTTC
CASSYRFASQETQYF
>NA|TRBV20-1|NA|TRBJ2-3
TGCGGTGCCGCCGGTAGCGGACTAACAGATACGCAGTATTTT
CGAAGSGLTDTQYF
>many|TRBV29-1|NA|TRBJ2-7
TGCAGCGTCCAGTTCGTCGACAGGAGTTCCTACGAGCAGTACTTC
CSVQFVDRSSYEQYF
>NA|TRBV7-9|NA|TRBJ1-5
TGTGCCAGCAGCAGCGCGCCAGGGAATCAGCCCCAGCATTTT
CASSSAPGNQPQHF
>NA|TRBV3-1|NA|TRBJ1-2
TGTGCCAGCAGGCTTTTAGGGTATGGCAACACCTTC
CASRLLGYGNTF
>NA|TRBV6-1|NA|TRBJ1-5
TGTGCCAGCAGGGATCCCCCGGGTGGGTCCCCTAGCAATCAGCCCCAGCATTTT
CASRDPPGGSPSNQPQHF
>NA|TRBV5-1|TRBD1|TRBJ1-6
TGCGCCAGCAGCAGAAGGGACAGTACCTATAATTCACCCCTCCACTTT
CASSRRDSTYNSPLHF
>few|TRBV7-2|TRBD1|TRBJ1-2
TGTGCCAGCAGCCCTCCGATTAGTTCTGACAGGGCCTATGGCTACACCTTC
CASSPPISSDRAYGYTF